This T cell receptor beta chain appears in the sequencing data of a study of cytomegalovirus exposure and HLA in healthy donors. The PCR contained 60 Vbeta and 13 Jbeta primers. Clones were sequenced by immunoSEQ multiplex PCR, and TCRdb holds only the in-frame ones, with some missing. Among under 200,000 clones listed, around 76% were seen once. Study observations and caveats: About 87% or about 30% of the time was how often most TCR beta V segments were productive, according to an earlier analysis. The later analysis indicated that the majority of CMV-associated TCR beta chains appeared HLA-restricted.

CDR1 is SGHRS and CDR2 is YFSETQ in the germline V gene. The V and J ends lost 0 bases and 2 bases, in that order; junction bases with no gene match: 10. The CDR3 totals 19 residues. It was healthy bone marrow donors who served as donors. With regard to this clone: Its antigen remains unknown.

The TCR originated in a man aged 55 to 70 in good health and CMV-seronegative. The chain is built from TRBV5-1 and TRBJ2-6; 8 nucleotides line up with TRBD1. The sequenced material came from PBMCs. The chain's CDR3 is CASSLVSQTGAAGANVLTF. CDR3 DNA: TGCGCCAGCAGCTTGGTATCACAGACAGGGGCGGCTGGGGCCAACGTCCTGACTTTC.